This note documents a single T cell receptor (beta chain) sequence. Its specificity is not known. These data come from a study of T cell responses to AZD1222 COVID-19 vaccine. Notes on the study in general: Spike-specific TCR breadth and depth went up after people got two AZD1222 doses. A mostly white British donor set with more females was recruited, and clonal diversity was possibly underestimated.

The method was immunoSEQ multiplex PCR; TCRdb's version includes in-frame clones alone and lacks a portion of them. The profile covers approximately 110,000 clones, with roughly 90% appearing a single time and approximately 4.2% taken by the ten largest. The CDR3 is 12 residues long. Trimming cost V 6 bases and J 7 bases, with 10 bases left between them. CDR1 and CDR2 (germline): MDHEN, SYDVKM. The chain carries TRBV28 and TRBJ1-5, with D possibly matching TRBD1 (5 bases). Sequenced material: peripheral blood, taken on day 0 of AZD1222 vaccination. The sequence derives from an adult in good health. The CDR3 nucleotides read TGTGCCAGCAGAGCAGGGTTCCAGCCCCAGCATTTT. It yields the protein CASRAGFQPQHF.